This TCR beta chain was captured in a study of control samples from healthy donors and cancer patients. Sequencing was performed with immunoSEQ multiplex PCR; in TCRdb, only in-frame clones are kept and a portion is missing. The sample yields about 94,000 clones, approximately 90% seen once. The V end lost 3 bases, the J end lost 4 bases, and 14 bases lay between the germline ends. Germline V lookup: CDR1 LNHDA, CDR2 SQIVND (reference sequence). CDR3 length: 15 residues. This chain joins TRBV19 and TRBJ2-3; weak D call: TRBD2 (5 bases). The receptor was isolated from a young woman in good health. The source material was blood. The CDR3 DNA sequence: TGTGCCAGTAGTATCGTATCGGGATCTGCAGATACGCAGTATTTT. It specifies CASSIVSGSADTQYF.